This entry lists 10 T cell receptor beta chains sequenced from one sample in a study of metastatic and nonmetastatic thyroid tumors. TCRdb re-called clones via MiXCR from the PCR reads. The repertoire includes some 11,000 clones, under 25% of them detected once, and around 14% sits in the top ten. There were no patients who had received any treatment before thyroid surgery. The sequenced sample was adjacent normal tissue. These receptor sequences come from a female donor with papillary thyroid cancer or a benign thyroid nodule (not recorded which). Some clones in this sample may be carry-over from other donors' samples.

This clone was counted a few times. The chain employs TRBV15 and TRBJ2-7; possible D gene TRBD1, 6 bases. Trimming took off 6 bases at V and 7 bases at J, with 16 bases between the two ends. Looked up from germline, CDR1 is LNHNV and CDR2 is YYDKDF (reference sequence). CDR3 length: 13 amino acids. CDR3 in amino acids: CATSDTGTGEQYF. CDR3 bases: TGTGCCACCAGTGATACAGGGACGGGAGAGCAGTACTTC.

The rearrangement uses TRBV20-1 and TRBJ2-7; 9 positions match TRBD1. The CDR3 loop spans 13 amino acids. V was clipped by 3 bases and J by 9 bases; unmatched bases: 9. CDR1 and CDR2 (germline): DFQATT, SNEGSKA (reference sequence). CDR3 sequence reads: CSASTDRGTGQYF. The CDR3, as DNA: TGCAGTGCTAGTACTGACAGGGGGACCGGGCAGTACTTC.

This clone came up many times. Here the CDR3 reads CASSGGGTYEQYF. The CDR3 bases are TGTGCCAGCAGCGGAGGGGGGACCTACGAGCAGTACTTC. The chain combines TRBV7-9 with TRBJ2-7, with D possibly being TRBD1 or TRBD2 (6 bases each). V was clipped by 5 bases and J by 2 bases, with 10 bases between them. The germline V gene encodes CDR1 SEHNR and CDR2 FQNEAQ (reference sequence). CDR3 size: 13 residues.

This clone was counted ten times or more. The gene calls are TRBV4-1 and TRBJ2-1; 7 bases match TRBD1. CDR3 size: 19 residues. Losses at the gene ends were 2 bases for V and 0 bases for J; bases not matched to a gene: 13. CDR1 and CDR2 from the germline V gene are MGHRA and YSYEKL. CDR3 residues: CASSQQMAGQDSSYNEQFF. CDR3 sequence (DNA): TGCGCCAGCAGCCAACAAATGGCAGGACAGGATAGCTCCTACAATGAGCAGTTCTTC.

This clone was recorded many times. CDR3 nucleotides: TGTGCCAGCAGCTTGGGGTCAGGGGGGGGCGAAAAACTGTTTTTT. Its translation: CASSLGSGGGEKLFF. The V call is TRBV5-4, the J call TRBJ1-4; 7 nucleotides line up with TRBD1. The CDR3 runs 15 residues. Looked up from germline, CDR1 is SGHNT and CDR2 is YYREEE (reference sequence). J gave up 8 bases and V 0 bases, and 7 bases lay outside the gene matches.

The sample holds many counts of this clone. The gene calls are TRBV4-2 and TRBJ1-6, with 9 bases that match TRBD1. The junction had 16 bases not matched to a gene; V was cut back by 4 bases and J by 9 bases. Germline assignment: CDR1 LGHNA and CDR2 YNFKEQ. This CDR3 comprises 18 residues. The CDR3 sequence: CASSLGDQRTGEVSPLHF. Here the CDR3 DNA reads TGTGCCAGCAGCCTAGGGGACCAGAGGACAGGGGAGGTTTCACCCCTCCACTTT.

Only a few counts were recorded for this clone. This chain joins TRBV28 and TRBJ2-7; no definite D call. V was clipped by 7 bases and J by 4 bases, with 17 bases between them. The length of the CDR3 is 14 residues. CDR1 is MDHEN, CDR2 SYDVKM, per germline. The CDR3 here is CASTDSTESYEQYV. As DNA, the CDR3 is TGTGCCAGCACAGACTCGACTGAAAGTTACGAGCAGTACGTC.

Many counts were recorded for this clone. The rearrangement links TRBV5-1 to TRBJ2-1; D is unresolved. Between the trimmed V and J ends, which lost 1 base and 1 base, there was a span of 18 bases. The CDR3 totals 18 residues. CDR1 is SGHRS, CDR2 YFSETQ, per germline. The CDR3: CASSLLVALSPSYNEQFF. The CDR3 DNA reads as TGCGCCAGCAGCTTGCTGGTAGCCCTTAGCCCTTCCTACAATGAGCAGTTCTTC.

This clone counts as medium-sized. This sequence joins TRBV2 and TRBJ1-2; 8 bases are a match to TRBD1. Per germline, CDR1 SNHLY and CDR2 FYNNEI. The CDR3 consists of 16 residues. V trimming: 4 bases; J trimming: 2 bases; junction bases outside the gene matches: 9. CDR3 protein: CASSGREGDRNYGYTF. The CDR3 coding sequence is TGTGCCAGCAGTGGTCGGGAAGGGGACAGGAACTATGGCTACACCTTC.

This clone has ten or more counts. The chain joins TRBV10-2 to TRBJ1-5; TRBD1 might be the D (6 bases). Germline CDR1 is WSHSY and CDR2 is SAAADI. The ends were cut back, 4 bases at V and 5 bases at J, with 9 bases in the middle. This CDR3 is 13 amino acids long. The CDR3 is CASSAGGHQPQHF. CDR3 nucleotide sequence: TGCGCCAGCAGTGCCGGGGGCCATCAGCCCCAGCATTTT.